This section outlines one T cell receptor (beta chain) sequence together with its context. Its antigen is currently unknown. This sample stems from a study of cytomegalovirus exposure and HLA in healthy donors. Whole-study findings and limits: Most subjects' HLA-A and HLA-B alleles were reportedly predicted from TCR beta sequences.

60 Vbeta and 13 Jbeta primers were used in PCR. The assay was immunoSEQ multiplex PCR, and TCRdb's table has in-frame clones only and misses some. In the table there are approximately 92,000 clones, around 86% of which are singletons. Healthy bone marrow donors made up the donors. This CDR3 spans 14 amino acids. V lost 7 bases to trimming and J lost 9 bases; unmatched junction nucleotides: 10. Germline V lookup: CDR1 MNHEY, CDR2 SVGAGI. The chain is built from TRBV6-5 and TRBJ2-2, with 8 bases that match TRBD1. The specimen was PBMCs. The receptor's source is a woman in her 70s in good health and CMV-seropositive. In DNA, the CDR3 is TGTGCCAGCACCTTGGGACAGGCCCGCCGGGAGCTGTTTTTT. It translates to CASTLGQARRELFF.